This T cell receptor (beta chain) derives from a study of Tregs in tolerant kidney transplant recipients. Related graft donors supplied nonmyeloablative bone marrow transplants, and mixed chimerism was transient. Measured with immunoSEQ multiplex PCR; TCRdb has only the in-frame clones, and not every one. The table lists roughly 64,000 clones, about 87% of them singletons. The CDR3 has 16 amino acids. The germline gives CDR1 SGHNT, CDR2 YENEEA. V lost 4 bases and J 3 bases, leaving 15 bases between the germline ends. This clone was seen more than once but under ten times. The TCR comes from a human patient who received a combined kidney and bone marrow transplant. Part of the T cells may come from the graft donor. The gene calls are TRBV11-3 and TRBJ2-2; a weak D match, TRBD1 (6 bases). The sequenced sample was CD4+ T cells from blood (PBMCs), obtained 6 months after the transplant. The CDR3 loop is CASSSTRQGYTGELFF. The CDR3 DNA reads TGTGCCAGCAGCTCCACGAGGCAGGGGTACACCGGGGAGCTGTTTTTT. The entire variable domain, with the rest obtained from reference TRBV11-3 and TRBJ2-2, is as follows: EAGVVQSPRYKIIEKKQPVAFWCNPISGHNTLYWYLQNLGQGPELLIRYENEEAVDDSQLPKDRFSAERLKGVDSTLKIQPAELGDSAVYLCASSSTRQGYTGELFFGEGSRLTVL.